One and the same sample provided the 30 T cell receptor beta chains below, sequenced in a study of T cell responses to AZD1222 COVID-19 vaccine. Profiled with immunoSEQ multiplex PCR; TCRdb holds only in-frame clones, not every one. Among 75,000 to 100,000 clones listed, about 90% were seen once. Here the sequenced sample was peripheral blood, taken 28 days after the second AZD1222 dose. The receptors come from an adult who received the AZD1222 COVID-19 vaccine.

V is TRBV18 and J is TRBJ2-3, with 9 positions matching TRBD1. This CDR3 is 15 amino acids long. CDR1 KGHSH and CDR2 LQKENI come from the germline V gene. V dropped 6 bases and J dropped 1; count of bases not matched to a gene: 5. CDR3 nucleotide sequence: TGTGCCAGCTCCCTTTGGACAGGGGGCACAGATACGCAGTATTTT. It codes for CASSLWTGGTDTQYF.

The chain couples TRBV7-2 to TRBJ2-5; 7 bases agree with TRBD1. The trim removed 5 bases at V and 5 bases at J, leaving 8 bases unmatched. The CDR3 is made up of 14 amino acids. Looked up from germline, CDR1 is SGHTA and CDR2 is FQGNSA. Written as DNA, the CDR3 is TGTGCCAGCAGCCCACAGGGGAGAGGGGAGACCCAGTACTTC. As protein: CASSPQGRGETQYF.

The CDR3 sequence: CASSLAGPYSNQPQHF. In DNA, the CDR3 is TGCGCCAGCAGCTTGGCGGGCCCTTATAGCAATCAGCCCCAGCATTTT. The genes are TRBV5-1 and TRBJ1-5; D remains ambiguous. Germline lookup yields CDR1 SGHRS and CDR2 YFSETQ. Trimming removed 0 bases from V and 0 bases from J, with 10 bases in between. The CDR3 extends over 16 amino acids.

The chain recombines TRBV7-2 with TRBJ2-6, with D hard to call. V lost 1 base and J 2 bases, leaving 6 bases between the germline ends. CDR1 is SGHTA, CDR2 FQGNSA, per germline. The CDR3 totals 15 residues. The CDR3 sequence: CASSLGVTGANVLTF. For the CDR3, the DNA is TGTGCCAGCAGCTTAGGGGTTACTGGGGCCAACGTCCTGACTTTC. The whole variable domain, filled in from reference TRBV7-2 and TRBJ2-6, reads GAGVSQSPSNKVTEKGKDVELRCDPISGHTALYWYRQSLGQGLEFLIYFQGNSAPDKSGLPSDRFSAERTGGSVSTLTIQRTQQEDSAVYLCASSLGVTGANVLTFGAGSRLTVL.

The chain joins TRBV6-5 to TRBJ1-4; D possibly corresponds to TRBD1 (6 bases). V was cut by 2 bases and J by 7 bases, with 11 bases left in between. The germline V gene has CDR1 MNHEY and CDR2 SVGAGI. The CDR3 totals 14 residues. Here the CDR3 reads CASSYDPGAEKLFF. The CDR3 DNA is TGTGCCAGCAGTTACGATCCAGGGGCTGAAAAACTGTTTTTT.

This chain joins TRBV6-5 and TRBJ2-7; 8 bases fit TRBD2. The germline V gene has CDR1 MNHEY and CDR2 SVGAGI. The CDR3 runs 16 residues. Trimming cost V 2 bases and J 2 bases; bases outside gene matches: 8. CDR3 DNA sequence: TGTGCCAGCAGTTACACTGGACTAGCACCAGCCTACGAGCAGTACTTC. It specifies CASSYTGLAPAYEQYF.

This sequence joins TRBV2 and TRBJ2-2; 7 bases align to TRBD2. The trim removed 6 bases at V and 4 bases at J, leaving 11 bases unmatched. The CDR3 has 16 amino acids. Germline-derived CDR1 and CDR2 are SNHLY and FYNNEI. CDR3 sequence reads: CASRPHGGIGTGELFF. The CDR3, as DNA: TGTGCCAGCAGGCCCCACGGGGGGATTGGCACCGGGGAGCTGTTTTTT. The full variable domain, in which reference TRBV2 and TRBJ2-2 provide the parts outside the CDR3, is EPEVTQTPSHQVTQMGQEVILRCVPISNHLYFYWYRQILGQKVEFLVSFYNNEISEKSEIFDDQFSVERPDGSNFTLKIRSTKLEDSAMYFCASRPHGGIGTGELFFGEGSRLTVL.

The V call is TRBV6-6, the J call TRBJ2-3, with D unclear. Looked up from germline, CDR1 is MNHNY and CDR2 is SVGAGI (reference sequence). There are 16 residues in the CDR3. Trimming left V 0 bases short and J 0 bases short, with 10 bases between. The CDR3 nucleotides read TGTGCCAGCAGTTACTCTGGAGTTAGTAGCACAGATACGCAGTATTTT. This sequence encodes CASSYSGVSSTDTQYF.

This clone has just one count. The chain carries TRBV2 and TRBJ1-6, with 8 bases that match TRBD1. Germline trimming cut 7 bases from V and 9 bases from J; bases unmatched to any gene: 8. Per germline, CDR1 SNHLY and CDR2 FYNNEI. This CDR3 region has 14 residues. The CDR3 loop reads CASIKGQGPSPLHF. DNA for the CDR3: TGTGCCAGCATCAAAGGACAGGGCCCTTCACCCCTCCACTTT.

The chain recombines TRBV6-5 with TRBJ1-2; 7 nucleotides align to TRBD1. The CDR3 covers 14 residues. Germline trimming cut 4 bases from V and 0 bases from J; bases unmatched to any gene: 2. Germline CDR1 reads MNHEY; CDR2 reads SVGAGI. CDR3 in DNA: TGTGCCAGCAGTTCGGGACAGCCTAACTATGGCTACACCTTC. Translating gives CASSSGQPNYGYTF.

In DNA, the CDR3 is TGTGCCAGCAGCCAAGATTGGAGGGGGGGGACGAACACTGAAGCTTTCTTT. It encodes CASSQDWRGGTNTEAFF. This chain uses TRBV3-1 (or the pseudogene TRBV3-2) with TRBJ1-1, with a weak D call TRBD1 (6 bases). Germline V lookup: CDR1 LGHDT, CDR2 YNNKEL (reference sequence). The CDR3 loop spans 17 amino acids. V was cut by 0 bases and J by 1 base, with 15 bases left in between.

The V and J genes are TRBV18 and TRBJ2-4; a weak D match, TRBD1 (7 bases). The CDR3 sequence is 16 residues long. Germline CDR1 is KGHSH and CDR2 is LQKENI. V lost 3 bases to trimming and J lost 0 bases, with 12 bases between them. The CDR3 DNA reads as TGTGCCAGCTCACCCCCAGGGGGGCTAGCCAAAAACATTCAGTACTTC. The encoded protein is CASSPPGGLAKNIQYF. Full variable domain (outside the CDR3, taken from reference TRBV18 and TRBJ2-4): NAGVMQNPRHLVRRRGQEARLRCSPMKGHSHVYWYRQLPEEGLKFMVYLQKENIIDESGMPKERFSAEFPKEGPSILRIQQVVRGDSAAYFCASSPPGGLAKNIQYFGAGTRLSVL.

CDR3 loop: CASSLGGQDEQFF. CDR3 in DNA: TGTGCCAGCAGCTTAGGAGGGCAGGATGAGCAGTTCTTC. The V call is TRBV7-3, the J call TRBJ2-1; D may be TRBD2 (6 bases). The length of the CDR3 is 13 residues. The V gene lost 2 bases and the J gene lost 8 bases, with 10 bases spanning the gap. Germline V gene data show CDR1 as SGHTA and CDR2 as FQGTGA.

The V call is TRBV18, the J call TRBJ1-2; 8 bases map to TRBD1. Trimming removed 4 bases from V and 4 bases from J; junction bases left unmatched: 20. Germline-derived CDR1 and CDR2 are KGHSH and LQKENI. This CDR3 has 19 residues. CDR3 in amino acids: CASSLLAGQGQLSPYGYTF. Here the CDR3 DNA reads TGTGCCAGCTCACTCCTCGCTGGACAGGGTCAGCTTTCTCCCTATGGCTACACCTTC.

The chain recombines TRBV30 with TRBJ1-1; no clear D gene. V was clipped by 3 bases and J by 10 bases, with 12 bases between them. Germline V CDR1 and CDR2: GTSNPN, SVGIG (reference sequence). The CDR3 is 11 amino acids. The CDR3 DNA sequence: TGTGCCTGGAGAGACCAGATGGGAGCTTTCTTT. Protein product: CAWRDQMGAFF. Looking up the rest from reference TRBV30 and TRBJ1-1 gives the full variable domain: SQTIHQWPATLVQPVGSPLSLECTVEGTSNPNLYWYRQAAGRGLQLLFYSVGIGQISSEVPQNLSASRPQDRQFILSSKKLLLSDSGFYLCAWRDQMGAFFGQGTRLTVV.

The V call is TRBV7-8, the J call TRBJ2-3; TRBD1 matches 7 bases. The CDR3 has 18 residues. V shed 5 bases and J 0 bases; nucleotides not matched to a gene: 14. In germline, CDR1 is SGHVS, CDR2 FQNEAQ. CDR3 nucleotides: TGTGCCAGCAGCAGCCGACAGGGAGAGGGTCTTAGCACAGATACGCAGTATTTT. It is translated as CASSSRQGEGLSTDTQYF.

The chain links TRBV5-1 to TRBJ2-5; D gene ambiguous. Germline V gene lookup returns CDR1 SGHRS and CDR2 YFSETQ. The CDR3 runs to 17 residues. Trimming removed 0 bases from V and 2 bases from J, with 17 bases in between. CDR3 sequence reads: CASSLEAAPRWQETQYF. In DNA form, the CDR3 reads TGCGCCAGCAGCTTGGAGGCGGCCCCTAGGTGGCAAGAGACCCAGTACTTC.

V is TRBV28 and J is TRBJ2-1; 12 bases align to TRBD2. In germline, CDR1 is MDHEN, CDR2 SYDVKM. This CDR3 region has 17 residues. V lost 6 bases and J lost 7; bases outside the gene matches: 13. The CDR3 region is CASSKTSGGSKFNEQFF. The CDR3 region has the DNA TGTGCCAGCAGCAAAACTAGCGGGGGGTCCAAATTTAATGAGCAGTTCTTC.

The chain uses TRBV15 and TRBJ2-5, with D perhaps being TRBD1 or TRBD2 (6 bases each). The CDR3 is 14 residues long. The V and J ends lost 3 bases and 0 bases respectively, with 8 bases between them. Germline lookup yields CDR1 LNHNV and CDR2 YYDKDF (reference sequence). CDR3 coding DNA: TGTGCCACCAGCAGGGGGGGCAACCAAGAGACCCAGTACTTC. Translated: CATSRGGNQETQYF. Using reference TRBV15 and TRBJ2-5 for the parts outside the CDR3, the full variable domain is DAMVIQNPRYQVTQFGKPVTLSCSQTLNHNVMYWYQQKSSQAPKLLFHYYDKDFNNEADTPDNFQSRRPNTSFCFLDIRSPGLGDTAMYLCATSRGGNQETQYFGPGTRLLVL.

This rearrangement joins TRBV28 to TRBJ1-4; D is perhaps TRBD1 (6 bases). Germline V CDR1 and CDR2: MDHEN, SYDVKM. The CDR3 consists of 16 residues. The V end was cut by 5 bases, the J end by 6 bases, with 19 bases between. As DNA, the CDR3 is TGTGCCAGCAGTCCACTTGTTGGGGGGCTCGATGAAAAACTGTTTTTT. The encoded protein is CASSPLVGGLDEKLFF.

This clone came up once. CDR3 sequence: CASSQEARDRLTEAFF. As DNA, the CDR3 is TGTGCCAGCAGCCAAGAAGCCCGAGACAGACTCACTGAAGCTTTCTTT. The chain combines TRBV4-2 with TRBJ1-1, with TRBD1 as a possible D gene (5 bases). CDR1 is LGHNA and CDR2 is YNFKEQ in the germline V gene. This CDR3 is built from 16 residues. Trimming took off 0 bases at V and 4 bases at J, with 15 bases between the two ends.

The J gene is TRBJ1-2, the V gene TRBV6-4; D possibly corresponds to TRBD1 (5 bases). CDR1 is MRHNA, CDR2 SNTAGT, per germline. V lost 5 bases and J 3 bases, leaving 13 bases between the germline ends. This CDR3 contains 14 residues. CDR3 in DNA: TGTGCCAGCAGTCCAAGGGGTCAGGACTATGGCTACACCTTC. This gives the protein CASSPRGQDYGYTF.

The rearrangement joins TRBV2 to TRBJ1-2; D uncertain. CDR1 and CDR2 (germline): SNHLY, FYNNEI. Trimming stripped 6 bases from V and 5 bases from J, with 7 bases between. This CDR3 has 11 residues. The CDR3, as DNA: TGTGCCAGCAGGGGCTCTTATGGCTACACCTTC. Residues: CASRGSYGYTF. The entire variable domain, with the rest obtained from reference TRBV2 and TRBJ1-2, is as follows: EPEVTQTPSHQVTQMGQEVILRCVPISNHLYFYWYRQILGQKVEFLVSFYNNEISEKSEIFDDQFSVERPDGSNFTLKIRSTKLEDSAMYFCASRGSYGYTFGSGTRLTVV.

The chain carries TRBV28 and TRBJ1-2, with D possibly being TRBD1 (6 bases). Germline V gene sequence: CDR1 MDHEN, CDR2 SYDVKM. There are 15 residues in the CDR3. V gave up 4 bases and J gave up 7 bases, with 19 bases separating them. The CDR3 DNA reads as TGTGCCAGCAGTTCCCTCGGTGCAGGGGATCTTGGCTACACCTTC. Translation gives CASSSLGAGDLGYTF.

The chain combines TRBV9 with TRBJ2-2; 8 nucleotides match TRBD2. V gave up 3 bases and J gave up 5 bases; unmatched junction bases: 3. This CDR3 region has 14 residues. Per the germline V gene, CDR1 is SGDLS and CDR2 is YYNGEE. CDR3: CASSAGGVTGELFF. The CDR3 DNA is TGTGCCAGCAGCGCCGGGGGGGTAACCGGGGAGCTGTTTTTT.

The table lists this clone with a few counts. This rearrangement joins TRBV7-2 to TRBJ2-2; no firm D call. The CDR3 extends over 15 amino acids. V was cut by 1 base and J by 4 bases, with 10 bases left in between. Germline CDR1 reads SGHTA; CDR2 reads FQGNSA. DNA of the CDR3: TGTGCCAGCAGCTTAGGTGCCGCGGCCACCGGGGAGCTGTTTTTT. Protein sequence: CASSLGAAATGELFF.

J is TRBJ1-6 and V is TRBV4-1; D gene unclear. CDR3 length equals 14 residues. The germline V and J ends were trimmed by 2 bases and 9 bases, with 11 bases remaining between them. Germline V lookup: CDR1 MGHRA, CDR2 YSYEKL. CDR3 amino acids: CASSQIGPRSPLHF. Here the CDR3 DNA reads TGCGCCAGCAGCCAAATAGGCCCTCGTTCACCCCTCCACTTT.

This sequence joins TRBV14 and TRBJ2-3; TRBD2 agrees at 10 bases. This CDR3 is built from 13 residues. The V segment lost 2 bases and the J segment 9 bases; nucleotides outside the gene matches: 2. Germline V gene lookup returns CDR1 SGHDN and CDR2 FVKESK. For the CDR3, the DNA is TGTGCCAGCAGCCAATCACTAGCGGGGACGCAGTATTTT. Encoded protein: CASSQSLAGTQYF.

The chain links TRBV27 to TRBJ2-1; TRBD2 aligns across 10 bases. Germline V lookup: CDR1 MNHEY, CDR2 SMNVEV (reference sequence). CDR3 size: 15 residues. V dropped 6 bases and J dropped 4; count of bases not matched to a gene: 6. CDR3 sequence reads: CASSLTSGIYNEQFF. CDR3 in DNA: TGTGCCAGCAGCCTAACTAGCGGGATTTACAATGAGCAGTTCTTC.

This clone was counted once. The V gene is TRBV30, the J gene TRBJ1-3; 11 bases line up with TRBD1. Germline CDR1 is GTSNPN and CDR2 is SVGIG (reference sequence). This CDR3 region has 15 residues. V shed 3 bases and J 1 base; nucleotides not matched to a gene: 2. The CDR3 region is CAWSGQGASGNTIYF. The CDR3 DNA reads TGTGCCTGGAGCGGACAGGGGGCTTCTGGAAACACCATATATTTT.